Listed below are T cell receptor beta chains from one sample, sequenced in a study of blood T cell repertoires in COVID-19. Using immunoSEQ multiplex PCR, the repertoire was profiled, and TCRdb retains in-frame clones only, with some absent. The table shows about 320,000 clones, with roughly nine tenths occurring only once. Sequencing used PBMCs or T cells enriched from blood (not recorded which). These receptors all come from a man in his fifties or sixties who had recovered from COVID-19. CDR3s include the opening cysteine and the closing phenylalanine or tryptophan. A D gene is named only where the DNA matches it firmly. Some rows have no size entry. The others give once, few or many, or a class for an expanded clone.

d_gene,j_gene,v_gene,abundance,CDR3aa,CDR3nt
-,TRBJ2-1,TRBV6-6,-,CASSYTVDPYNEQFF,TGTGCCAGCAGTTACACAGTTGACCCCTACAATGAGCAGTTCTTC
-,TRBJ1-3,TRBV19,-,CASGDRSSGNTIYF,TGTGCCAGTGGCGACCGGAGCTCTGGAAACACCATATATTTT
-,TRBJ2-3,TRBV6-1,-,CASSDRGADTQYF,TGTGCCAGCAGTGACAGGGGGGCAGATACGCAGTATTTT
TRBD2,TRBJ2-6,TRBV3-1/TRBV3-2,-,CASSQGLASSGANVLTF,TGTGCCAGCAGCCAAGGACTAGCGAGTTCTGGGGCCAACGTCCTGACTTTC
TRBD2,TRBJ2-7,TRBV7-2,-,CASSLVGTSGSYEQYF,TGTGCCAGCAGCTTAGTGGGGACTAGCGGGAGCTACGAGCAGTACTTC
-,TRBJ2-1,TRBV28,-,CASNPGFTNEQFF,TGTGCCAGCAACCCGGGATTCACCAATGAGCAGTTCTTC
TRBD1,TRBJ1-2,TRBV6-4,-,CASSGGQGLNYGYTF,TGTGCCAGCAGTGGCGGACAGGGGCTAAACTATGGCTACACCTTC
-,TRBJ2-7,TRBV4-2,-,CASSQDHGSSYEQYF,TGTGCCAGCAGCCAAGATCATGGGAGCTCCTACGAGCAGTACTTC
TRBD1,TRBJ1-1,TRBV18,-,CASSPGQGAGEAFF,TGTGCCAGCTCACCCGGGCAGGGGGCCGGCGAAGCTTTCTTT
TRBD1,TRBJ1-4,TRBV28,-,CASSFRQGADEKLFF,TGTGCCAGCAGTTTCCGACAGGGGGCCGATGAAAAACTGTTTTTT
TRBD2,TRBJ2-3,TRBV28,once,CASSSGGTGRDTQYF,TGTGCCAGCAGTTCGGGGGGGACCGGGAGAGATACGCAGTATTTT
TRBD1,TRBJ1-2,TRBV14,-,CASSQDRGQGGYTF,TGTGCCAGCAGCCAAGACAGGGGGCAAGGAGGCTACACCTTC
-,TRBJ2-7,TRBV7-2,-,CASSFRGQGEQYF,TGTGCCAGCAGCTTCCGGGGTCAAGGAGAGCAGTACTTC
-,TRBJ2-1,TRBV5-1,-,CASSPTGGGGVFF,TGCGCCAGCAGCCCCACAGGGGGGGGAGGGGTGTTCTTC
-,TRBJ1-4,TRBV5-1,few,CASSPGATNEKLFF,TGCGCCAGCAGTCCGGGGGCAACTAATGAAAAACTGTTTTTT
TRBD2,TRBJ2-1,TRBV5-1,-,CASSLPGTSGHNEQFF,TGCGCCAGCAGCTTACCCGGGACTAGCGGACACAATGAGCAGTTCTTC
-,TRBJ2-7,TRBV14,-,CASSQDWRGRREQYF,TGTGCCAGCAGCCAAGATTGGAGGGGGCGCCGGGAGCAGTACTTC
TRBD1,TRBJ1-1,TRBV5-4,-,CASSIDRGLGTEAFF,TGTGCCAGCAGCATAGACAGGGGTTTAGGCACTGAAGCTTTCTTT
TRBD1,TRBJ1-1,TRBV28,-,CASSSVQGTEAFF,TGTGCCAGCAGTTCCGTACAGGGGACTGAAGCTTTCTTT
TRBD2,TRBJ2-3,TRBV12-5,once,CASGSGLAGGRGADTQYF,TGTGCTAGTGGTTCCGGACTAGCGGGAGGGCGGGGAGCAGATACGCAGTATTTT
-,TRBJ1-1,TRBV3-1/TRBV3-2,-,CASSQVIGNTEAFF,TGTGCCAGCAGCCAAGTGATCGGGAACACTGAAGCTTTCTTT
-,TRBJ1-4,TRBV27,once,CASSFHGNSNEKLFF,TGTGCCAGCAGTTTTCACGGGAACAGCAATGAAAAACTGTTTTTT
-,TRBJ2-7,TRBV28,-,CASSPLIRSSYEQYF,TGTGCCAGCAGCCCGCTAATCCGAAGCTCCTACGAGCAGTACTTC
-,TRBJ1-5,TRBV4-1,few,CASSLSYRRPQHF,TGCGCCAGCAGCCTTTCATACAGGCGGCCCCAGCATTTT
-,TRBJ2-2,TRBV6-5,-,CASSLRGGTGELFF,TGTGCCAGCAGTTTAAGGGGGGGTACCGGGGAGCTGTTTTTT
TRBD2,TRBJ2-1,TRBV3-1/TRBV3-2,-,CASSQDLVAGGPYSYNEQFF,TGTGCCAGCAGCCAAGATCTTGTCGCGGGAGGCCCTTACTCCTACAATGAGCAGTTCTTC
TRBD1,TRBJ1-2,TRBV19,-,CASSLRGQGARDYGYTF,TGTGCCAGTAGTCTCAGGGGACAGGGGGCGCGAGACTATGGCTACACCTTC
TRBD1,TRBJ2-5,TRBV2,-,CASQTGGGRETQYF,TGTGCCAGTCAGACAGGGGGCGGCCGAGAGACCCAGTACTTC
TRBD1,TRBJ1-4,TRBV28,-,CASSPQGAREKLFF,TGTGCCAGCAGCCCACAGGGGGCCCGCGAAAAACTGTTTTTT
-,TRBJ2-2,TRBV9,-,CASSVSQGQNTGELFF,TGTGCCAGCAGCGTAAGTCAGGGGCAGAACACCGGGGAGCTGTTTTTT
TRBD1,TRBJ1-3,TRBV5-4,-,CASRQGASGNTIYF,TGTGCCAGCCGACAGGGGGCCTCTGGAAACACCATATATTTT
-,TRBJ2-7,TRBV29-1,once,CSVRTGSYEQYF,TGCAGCGTCCGGACTGGCTCCTACGAGCAGTACTTC
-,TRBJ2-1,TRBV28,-,CASSNFRIPSEQFF,TGTGCCAGCAGCAACTTCAGGATTCCGAGTGAGCAGTTCTTC
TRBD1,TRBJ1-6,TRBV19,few,CASSIGIVTGSNSPLHF,TGTGCCAGTAGTATCGGAATTGTGACAGGGAGTAATTCACCCCTCCACTTT
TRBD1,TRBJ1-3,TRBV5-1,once,CASSLLTGAGNTIYF,TGCGCCAGCAGCTTACTTACAGGGGCTGGAAACACCATATATTTT
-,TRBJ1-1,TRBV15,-,CATSRVKWQNTEAFF,TGTGCCACCAGCAGAGTTAAGTGGCAGAACACTGAAGCTTTCTTT
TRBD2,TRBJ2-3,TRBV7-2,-,CASSFREGSTDTQYF,TGTGCCAGCAGCTTTAGGGAGGGTAGCACAGATACGCAGTATTTT
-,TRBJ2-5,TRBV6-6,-,CASSYAADQETQYF,TGTGCCAGCAGTTACGCCGCGGACCAAGAGACCCAGTACTTC
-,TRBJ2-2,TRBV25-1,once,CASSEQYTGELFF,TGTGCCAGCAGTGAACAGTACACCGGGGAGCTGTTTTTT
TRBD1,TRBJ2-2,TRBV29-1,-,CSVESLGTGGTGELFF,TGCAGCGTCGAAAGTCTCGGGACAGGGGGCACCGGGGAGCTGTTTTTT
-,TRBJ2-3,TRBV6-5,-,CASSPGHRDTQYF,TGTGCCAGCAGTCCGGGACATAGAGATACGCAGTATTTT
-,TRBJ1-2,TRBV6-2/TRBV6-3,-,CASSLARHYGYTF,TGTGCCAGCAGCCTTGCGCGGCACTATGGCTACACCTTC
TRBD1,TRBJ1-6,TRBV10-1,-,CASSVTGANSPLHF,TGCGCCAGCAGTGTCACAGGGGCTAATTCACCCCTCCACTTT
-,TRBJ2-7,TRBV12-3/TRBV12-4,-,CASSLGRWEQYF,TGTGCCAGCAGTTTAGGTCGGTGGGAGCAGTACTTC
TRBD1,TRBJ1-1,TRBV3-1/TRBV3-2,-,CASSVGTGTEAFF,TGTGCCAGCAGCGTGGGGACAGGCACTGAAGCTTTCTTT
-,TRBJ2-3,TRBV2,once,CASSESGSTDTQYF,TGTGCCAGCAGTGAGTCCGGGTCCACAGATACGCAGTATTTT
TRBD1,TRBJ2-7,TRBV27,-,CASRSQGAAYEQYF,TGTGCCAGCAGATCGCAGGGGGCGGCCTACGAGCAGTACTTC